This T cell receptor beta chain stems from a study of blood T cell repertoires in COVID-19 (dated by TCRdb to the early 2020s). Background on the whole study: Samples from collaborators originated in the United States, Italy and Spain and spanned both the acute and convalescent phases of COVID-19. A freely available public database, intended as a resource for researchers studying the immune response to SARS-CoV-2, is where the repertoires were released. Where available, HLA class I and class II types were obtained from metadata supplied by the sample provider rather than from assay-based typing. The samples were drawn from two sources: the first 160 participants of the ongoing ImmuneRACE study, and some 1,300 subjects contributed by 6 global collaborators. A de-identified subject ID, COVID-19 status, age in years and sex were almost always included in the sample metadata. The dataset comprised deeply sampled blood TCRbeta repertoires from subjects exposed to, actively infected with, or recovered from COVID-19. The material from the prospective study consisted of cDNA or gDNA derived from T cells, B-cell-depleted T cells, or PBMCs. The paper as a whole reports these results and caveats: The quantity of clinical and demographic metadata differed by source and by participant and was supplied without curation.

With regard to this clone: No cognate antigen has been identified for it. Base qualities are missing; no much larger clone stands one base away.

Relative to germline, V is missing 5 bases and J is missing 1 base, with 10 bases of the junction outside any gene match. There are 17 amino acids in the CDR3, from cysteine to phenylalanine inclusive. Of all the DNA, just the CDR3 is kept, 51 bases in frame from base 1. Sequences LNHDA (CDR1) and SQIVND (CDR2) are obtained from the germline V gene (reference sequence). TCRbeta CDR3 regions were amplified from genomic DNA by means of the immunoSEQ Assay, a bias-controlled multiplex PCR. In the original analysis: The number of nucleated cells in each sample was estimated by amplification of reference gene primers within the assay. Sequence reads were collapsed and filtered to measure the absolute abundance of every unique TCRbeta CDR3 rearrangement. For each sample, productive Simpson clonality was calculated as the square root of Simpson's diversity index over productive rearrangements. Not all clones reach the TCRdb copy of this immuneACCESS table, which keeps in-frame sequences only. Checked studies attribute under half of the gap to unresolved V genes and leave the rest unexplained. V and J calls and clone size are copied from that table; D and trimming were computed from the DNA. This sample lists 200,000 to 250,000 clones; 65% to 90% were detected once. About 9% of the sample is in the top ten clones.

Each collaborating institution followed its own protocols to collect whole blood in K2EDTA tubes. For TCRbeta analysis, collaborators shipped samples in one of three forms: frozen whole blood, isolated PBMCs, or DNA extracted from either of those sample types. The TCR sequence derives from a man between 50 and 59 years old with active or convalescent COVID-19. Material for sequencing was peripheral blood. The sequence links TRBV19 to TRBJ2-4, with TRBD1 identical over 8 junction bases. The nucleotides are TGTGCCAGTAGTGGGGGGCAGGGGGCTAGGGCCAAAAACATTCAGTACTTC. It encodes CASSGGQGARAKNIQYF.